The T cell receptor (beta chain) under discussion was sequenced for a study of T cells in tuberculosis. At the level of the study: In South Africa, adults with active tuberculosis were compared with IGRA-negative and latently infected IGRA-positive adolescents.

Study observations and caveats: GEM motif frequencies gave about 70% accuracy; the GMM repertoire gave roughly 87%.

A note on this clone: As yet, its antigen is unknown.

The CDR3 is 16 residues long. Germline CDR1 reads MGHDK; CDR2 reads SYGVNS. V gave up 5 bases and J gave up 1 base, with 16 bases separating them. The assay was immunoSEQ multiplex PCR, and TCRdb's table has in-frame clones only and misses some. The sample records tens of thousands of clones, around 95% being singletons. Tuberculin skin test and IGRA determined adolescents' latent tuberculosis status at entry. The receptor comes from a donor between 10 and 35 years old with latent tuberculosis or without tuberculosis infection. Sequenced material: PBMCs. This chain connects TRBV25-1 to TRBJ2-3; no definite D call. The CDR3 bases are TGTGCCAGCAGTCCCCTTAGCCCTCTGGGCACAGATACGCAGTATTTT. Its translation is CASSPLSPLGTDTQYF.